The 19 T cell receptor beta chains below come from one sample, sequenced in a study of PD-1 blockade in classical Hodgkin lymphoma. Repertoires were generated with immunoSEQ multiplex PCR, while TCRdb's copy carries only in-frame clones and drops some. Among some 150,000 clones listed, approximately 81% were seen once. Brentuximab vedotin exposure varied, and every patient relapsed after autologous stem cell transplantation. The source material was peripheral blood mononuclear cells (PBMCs), sampled before the second cycle of nivolumab. Source of these receptors: a human donor with classical Hodgkin lymphoma.

The J gene is TRBJ2-7, the V gene TRBV9; D may match TRBD1 or TRBD2 (5 bases each). Germline V lookup: CDR1 SGDLS, CDR2 YYNGEE. V gave up 0 bases and J gave up 2 bases, with 15 bases separating them. The CDR3 is 16 residues long. CDR3 sequence reads: CASSVGGWDAAYEQYF. CDR3 DNA sequence: TGTGCCAGCAGCGTAGGTGGCTGGGACGCAGCCTACGAGCAGTACTTC. The entire variable domain, with the rest obtained from reference TRBV9 and TRBJ2-7, is as follows: DSGVTQTPKHLITATGQRVTLRCSPRSGDLSVYWYQQSLDQGLQFLIQYYNGEERAKGNILERFSAQQFPDLHSELNLSSLELGDSALYFCASSVGGWDAAYEQYFGPGTRLTVT.

This chain connects TRBV19 to TRBJ1-5; D remains unclear. CDR1 and CDR2 from the germline V gene are LNHDA and SQIVND (reference sequence). This CDR3 is 14 amino acids long. The V and J ends lost 1 base and 7 bases respectively, with 11 bases between them. The CDR3 is CASSIADPQQPQHF. The CDR3 DNA is TGTGCCAGTAGTATAGCCGACCCCCAACAGCCCCAGCATTTT.

This clone has only a few counts. This rearrangement joins TRBV7-2 to TRBJ2-2; no clear D. Between the trimmed V and J ends, which lost 5 bases and 6 bases, there was a span of 10 bases. The germline CDR1 and CDR2 sequences are SGHTA and FQGNSA. The CDR3 loop spans 13 amino acids. The CDR3 spells CASSPGPSGELFF. The DNA of the CDR3 is TGTGCCAGCAGCCCCGGGCCCTCCGGGGAGCTGTTTTTT.

V gene TRBV18 combines with J gene TRBJ2-3; D is possibly TRBD1 or TRBD2 (5 bases each). Germline CDR1 is KGHSH and CDR2 is LQKENI. This CDR3 contains 15 residues. Trimming pared 2 bases from V and 4 bases from J, leaving 13 bases between. The CDR3 region has the DNA TGTGCCAGCTCACCAATGTTCCGGGGCGCAGATACGCAGTATTTT. Amino acids: CASSPMFRGADTQYF. Full variable domain (rest looked up from reference TRBV18 and TRBJ2-3): NAGVMQNPRHLVRRRGQEARLRCSPMKGHSHVYWYRQLPEEGLKFMVYLQKENIIDESGMPKERFSAEFPKEGPSILRIQQVVRGDSAAYFCASSPMFRGADTQYFGPGTRLTVL.

This clone was picked up a small number of times. The chain uses TRBV4-2 and TRBJ1-5; tentative D call: TRBD1 (5 bases). In germline, CDR1 is LGHNA, CDR2 YNFKEQ. Trimming pared 1 base from V and 1 base from J, leaving 8 bases between. This CDR3 comprises 15 residues. Here the CDR3 DNA reads TGTGCCAGCAGCCAAGGTCAGGGAAGCAATCAGCCCCAGCATTTT. The encoded protein is CASSQGQGSNQPQHF.

The chain uses TRBV13 and TRBJ1-2; weak D call: TRBD1 (6 bases). The CDR3 has 14 amino acids. Trimming took off 2 bases at V and 2 bases at J, with 9 bases between the two ends. Germline CDR1 reads PRHDT; CDR2 reads FYEKMQ (reference sequence). This CDR3 is CASSLRTGNYGYTF. In DNA, the CDR3 is TGTGCCAGCAGCTTACGCACAGGGAACTATGGCTACACCTTC.

J is TRBJ1-2 and V is TRBV5-1, with no clear D. The CDR3 totals 15 residues. Between the trimmed V and J ends, which lost 2 bases and 1 base, there was a span of 12 bases. Germline lookup yields CDR1 SGHRS and CDR2 YFSETQ. The DNA for the CDR3 is TGCGCCAGCAGCTTAGGGAGCCGGCTTAACTATGGCTACACCTTC. It is translated as CASSLGSRLNYGYTF.

The chain carries TRBV7-8 and TRBJ2-5; TRBD2 aligns across 8 bases. The CDR3 covers 14 residues. The V gene end was trimmed by 5 bases and the J gene end by 3 bases; junction bases not matched to a gene: 5. From germline, CDR1 is SGHVS and CDR2 FQNEAQ. The CDR3 protein is CASSRTSWEETQYF. In DNA, the CDR3 is TGTGCCAGCAGCCGGACTAGCTGGGAAGAGACCCAGTACTTC. Full variable domain (outside the CDR3, taken from reference TRBV7-8 and TRBJ2-5): GAGVSQSPRYKVAKRGQDVALRCDPISGHVSLFWYQQALGQGPEFLTYFQNEAQLDKSGLPSDRFFAERPEGSVSTLKIQRTQQEDSAVYLCASSRTSWEETQYFGPGTRLLVL.

This clone is judged medium-sized. The V call is TRBV30, the J call TRBJ2-2; tentatively, D is TRBD1 (5 bases). The V end lost 1 base, the J end lost 6 bases, and 6 bases lay between the germline ends. The CDR3 covers 12 residues. Germline CDR1 and CDR2: GTSNPN and SVGIG (reference sequence). CDR3 in DNA: TGTGCCTGGAGTGCAGGGTCCGGGGAGCTGTTTTTT. Protein product: CAWSAGSGELFF.

The chain employs TRBV7-3 and TRBJ2-1, with 8 positions matching TRBD2. The V and J ends lost 4 bases and 9 bases, in that order; junction bases with no gene match: 14. There are 16 residues in the CDR3. CDR1 SGHTA and CDR2 FQGTGA come from the germline V gene. This CDR3 is CASSSPPRLAYGEQFF. CDR3 bases: TGTGCCAGCAGCTCCCCCCCGAGACTAGCGTACGGTGAGCAGTTCTTC.

The CDR3 loop reads CASSLLSTGSGNTIYF. The CDR3 coding sequence is TGCGCCAGCAGCCTGCTGTCAACAGGGAGCGGAAACACCATATATTTT. V gene TRBV5-1 combines with J gene TRBJ1-3; perhaps TRBD1 as D (6 bases). The CDR3 runs to 16 residues. The V end lost 4 bases, the J end lost 4 bases, and 18 bases lay between the germline ends. The germline CDR1 and CDR2 sequences are SGHRS and YFSETQ. The full variable domain, completed using reference TRBV5-1 and TRBJ1-3, is KAGVTQTPRYLIKTRGQQVTLSCSPISGHRSVSWYQQTPGQGLQFLFEYFSETQRNKGNFPGRFSGRQFSNSRSEMNVSTLELGDSALYLCASSLLSTGSGNTIYFGEGSWLTVV.

The count of this clone is one. This chain uses TRBV19 with TRBJ2-7, with D possibly matching TRBD2 (6 bases). Germline V gene data show CDR1 as LNHDA and CDR2 as SQIVND (reference sequence). The CDR3 is 18 residues long. V was pared by 1 base and J by 3 bases, with 22 bases between. As DNA, the CDR3 is TGTGCCAGTAGTATAGGGCGGGGCGCAGGGAGGATCGGCTACGAGCAGTACTTC. This encodes CASSIGRGAGRIGYEQYF. Full variable domain (remainder filled in from reference TRBV19 and TRBJ2-7): DGGITQSPKYLFRKEGQNVTLSCEQNLNHDAMYWYRQDPGQGLRLIYYSQIVNDFQKGDIAEGYSVSREKKESFPLTVTSAQKNPTAFYLCASSIGRGAGRIGYEQYFGPGTRLTVT.

The rearrangement links TRBV7-9 to TRBJ1-1, with unresolved D. CDR3 length: 13 residues. Trimming stripped 5 bases from V and 0 bases from J, with 7 bases between. Germline CDR1 reads SEHNR; CDR2 reads FQNEAQ (reference sequence). The CDR3 DNA reads TGTGCCAGCAGCCTGGATATGAACACTGAAGCTTTCTTT. Protein: CASSLDMNTEAFF.

The rearrangement joins TRBV2 to TRBJ2-1; tentatively, D is TRBD2 (7 bases). The germline V gene encodes CDR1 SNHLY and CDR2 FYNNEI. The CDR3 totals 15 residues. V gave up 7 bases and J gave up 2 bases, with 15 bases separating them. The CDR3 here is CASMGAGVPYNEQFF. The CDR3 DNA follows: TGTGCCAGCATGGGGGCGGGGGTTCCCTACAATGAGCAGTTCTTC.

The genes are TRBV18 and TRBJ2-7, with D perhaps matching TRBD1 (6 bases). V lost 5 bases and J lost 5, with 10 bases in between. Germline V CDR1 and CDR2: KGHSH, LQKENI. This CDR3 is built from 12 residues. CDR3 in amino acids: CASSEQGDEQYF. The CDR3 DNA sequence: TGTGCCAGCTCAGAACAGGGAGACGAGCAGTACTTC. Based on the CDR3 plus reference TRBV18 and TRBJ2-7, the full variable domain is NAGVMQNPRHLVRRRGQEARLRCSPMKGHSHVYWYRQLPEEGLKFMVYLQKENIIDESGMPKERFSAEFPKEGPSILRIQQVVRGDSAAYFCASSEQGDEQYFGPGTRLTVT.

Turning to this clone: It differs at one base from a far larger clone, so likely a read error. In the same sample, other DNA sequences code for this CDR3. The rearrangement links TRBV5-1 to TRBJ2-3; D possibly uses TRBD1 or TRBD2 (5 bases each). Trimming removed 0 bases at V and 4 bases at J, with 9 bases between. CDR3 length: 14 residues. The germline V gene has CDR1 SGHRS and CDR2 YFSETQ. This CDR3 reads CASSLGDGADTQYF. Written as DNA, the CDR3 is TGCGCCAGCAGCTTGGGGGACGGAGCAGATACGCAGTATTTT.

This clone was seen a single time. V is TRBV9 and J is TRBJ1-4, with D hard to call. Between the trimmed V and J ends, which lost 9 bases and 1 base, there was a span of 22 bases. From germline, CDR1 is SGDLS and CDR2 YYNGEE. CDR3 length equals 17 residues. The CDR3: CATPFQEPPLTNEKLFF. The CDR3 DNA reads TGTGCCACCCCCTTTCAGGAGCCCCCTTTAACTAATGAAAAACTGTTTTTT.

In this sample, this clone is large. The chain has TRBV7-3 and TRBJ2-2, with TRBD2 matching over 8 bases. Germline V gene data show CDR1 as SGHTA and CDR2 as FQGTGA. The CDR3 length is 13 residues. Germline trimming cut 5 bases from V and 7 bases from J; bases unmatched to any gene: 3. The CDR3 loop is CASSASGHGELFF. Here the CDR3 DNA reads TGTGCCAGCAGCGCTAGCGGGCACGGGGAGCTGTTTTTT.

V and J are TRBV28 and TRBJ2-5; D may be TRBD2 (6 bases). Trimming cost V 8 bases and J 0 bases, with 7 bases left between them. Germline V gene data show CDR1 as MDHEN and CDR2 as SYDVKM. This CDR3 region has 12 residues. The CDR3 spells CASGTDQETQYF. The CDR3 nucleotides are TGTGCCAGCGGGACTGACCAAGAGACCCAGTACTTC.